These T cell receptor beta chains were read from a single sample in a study of CD8 T cells in ankylosing spondylitis. MiXCR was run by TCRdb on the 5' RACE reads, yielding one entry per CDR3 protein. The sample includes 150,000 to 200,000 distinct CDR3 sequences, 9.5% to 13% of them seen just once. Sequencing was carried out using blood, either unsorted or a sorted T cell fraction (not recorded which). These receptors all stem from a male donor with ankylosing spondylitis or in good health (not recorded which). Each CDR3 is given with its conserved first and last residue. The order of the fields is J gene, V gene, D gene, clone size, CDR3 protein, CDR3 DNA. A D gene is named only where the DNA matches it firmly. Expanded clones get a size class; other rows say once, few or many, or leave the size out.

TRBJ2-1	TRBV3-1	TRBD2	NA	CASSQPRERNEQFF	TGTGCCAGCAGCCAACCGCGGGAGCGGAATGAGCAGTTCTTC
TRBJ1-2	TRBV4-3	NA	many	CASSPTPDRTFYGYTF	TGCGCCAGCAGCCCGACCCCAGACAGGACGTTCTATGGCTACACCTTC
TRBJ1-1	TRBV7-2	NA	many	CASSLRGEAFF	TGTGCCAGCAGCTTAAGGGGGGAAGCTTTCTTT
TRBJ2-5	TRBV28	TRBD2	many	CASRPFGSGDQETQYF	TGTGCCAGCAGGCCGTTTGGTAGCGGGGACCAAGAGACCCAGTACTTC
TRBJ2-1	TRBV5-1	TRBD2	NA	CASSLEGLAGSDEQFF	TGCGCCAGCAGCTTGGAAGGGCTAGCGGGTTCCGATGAGCAGTTCTTC
TRBJ1-3	TRBV25-1	NA	NA	CASSEPGASGNTIYF	TGTGCCAGCAGTGAACCGGGGGCCTCTGGAAACACCATATATTTT
TRBJ2-5	TRBV12-3/TRBV12-4	NA	many	CASSSEVEGVETQYF	TGTGCCAGCAGTTCCGAGGTTGAGGGAGTGGAGACCCAGTACTTC
TRBJ2-2	TRBV6-2/TRBV6-3	NA	many	CASSPGGQVTGELFF	TGTGCCAGCAGCCCCGGGGGGCAGGTAACCGGGGAGCTGTTTTTT
TRBJ2-2	TRBV5-5	NA	many	CASSLWRGNTGELFF	TGTGCCAGCAGCTTGTGGCGGGGGAACACCGGGGAGCTGTTTTTT
TRBJ2-5	TRBV28	NA	many	CASREAPGTETQYF	TGTGCCAGCAGAGAAGCTCCGGGCACGGAGACCCAGTACTTC
TRBJ2-1	TRBV15	TRBD1	many	CATRTDRDLNRDYNEQFF	TGTGCCACCAGGACGGACAGGGATCTCAACCGGGACTACAATGAGCAGTTCTTC